The rows below give T cell receptor beta chains drawn from one sample of a study of shared clonotypes between healthy human individuals. Generated by immunoSEQ multiplex PCR, the TCRdb table keeps only in-frame clones and is missing some. Here the sample spans about 1.1 million clones, around three quarters being singletons. Material: memory CD4+ T cells from PBMCs. Receptor source: a man in his late teens or twenties in good health. Some clones in this sample may be carry-over from other donors' samples. The CDR3 runs from the conserved cysteine through the conserved F or W. Fields, in order: clone size, D gene, J gene, V gene, CDR3 DNA, CDR3 protein. D genes are given only for firm matches. Not all rows give a size; the values are once, few, many and, for expanded clones, a class.

clone_size: NA; d_call: TRBD2; j_call: TRBJ2-1; v_call: TRBV4-1; cdr3_nt: TGCGCCAGCAGCCAAGGGCTAGCGGGTGAGAGCTCCTACAATGAGCAGTTCTTC; cdr3_aa: CASSQGLAGESSYNEQFF
clone_size: NA; d_call: NA; j_call: TRBJ2-1; v_call: TRBV5-1; cdr3_nt: TGCGCCAGCACGCCCGGGGGCTACAATGAGCAGTTCTTC; cdr3_aa: CASTPGGYNEQFF
clone_size: NA; d_call: NA; j_call: TRBJ1-3; v_call: TRBV28; cdr3_nt: TGTGCCAGTTCCCCCGACGCAAACTCTGGAAACACCATATATTTT; cdr3_aa: CASSPDANSGNTIYF
clone_size: NA; d_call: NA; j_call: TRBJ1-4; v_call: TRBV2; cdr3_nt: TGTGCCAGCGTGCTTGCGAGGGGAGAAAAACTGTTTTTT; cdr3_aa: CASVLARGEKLFF
clone_size: NA; d_call: TRBD2; j_call: TRBJ2-7; v_call: TRBV5-1; cdr3_nt: TGCGCCAGCAGCTTTCTTCCCGGACTAGCGGGAGCGTCCTACGAGCAGTACTTC; cdr3_aa: CASSFLPGLAGASYEQYF
clone_size: NA; d_call: NA; j_call: TRBJ1-1; v_call: TRBV18; cdr3_nt: TGTGCCAGCTCACCATCTTCATCCGGGACCATGAACACTGAAGCTTTCTTT; cdr3_aa: CASSPSSSGTMNTEAFF
clone_size: NA; d_call: NA; j_call: TRBJ1-5; v_call: TRBV30; cdr3_nt: TGTGCCTGGAGTGTAACCCAGGATCAGCCCCAGCATTTT; cdr3_aa: CAWSVTQDQPQHF
clone_size: NA; d_call: NA; j_call: TRBJ2-1; v_call: TRBV27; cdr3_nt: TGTGCCAGCAGACAACGGGTCGATGAGCAGTTCTTC; cdr3_aa: CASRQRVDEQFF
clone_size: few; d_call: NA; j_call: TRBJ2-7; v_call: TRBV29-1; cdr3_nt: TGCAGCGTTGACGGGTTGGGCTACGAGCAGTACTTC; cdr3_aa: CSVDGLGYEQYF
clone_size: NA; d_call: TRBD2; j_call: TRBJ2-1; v_call: TRBV7-9; cdr3_nt: TGTGCCAGCAGCGTACAAGACGGGAGGAATGAGCAGTTCTTC; cdr3_aa: CASSVQDGRNEQFF
clone_size: NA; d_call: NA; j_call: TRBJ1-2; v_call: TRBV6-6; cdr3_nt: TGTGCCAGCAGTCGAGAACAGGACTATGGCTACACCTTC; cdr3_aa: CASSREQDYGYTF
clone_size: many; d_call: NA; j_call: TRBJ2-3; v_call: TRBV2; cdr3_nt: TGTGCCAGCACCGCCTGGCAGGGAAGTTTAACGCAGTATTTT; cdr3_aa: CASTAWQGSLTQYF
clone_size: NA; d_call: NA; j_call: TRBJ1-3; v_call: TRBV4-3; cdr3_nt: TGCGCCAGCAGCTCAGGGGTATCTGGAAACACCATATATTTT; cdr3_aa: CASSSGVSGNTIYF
clone_size: NA; d_call: NA; j_call: TRBJ1-2; v_call: TRBV5-1; cdr3_nt: TGCGCCAGCAGCTTGGGAGGGGAGGGCGGCTACACCTTC; cdr3_aa: CASSLGGEGGYTF
clone_size: many; d_call: TRBD1; j_call: TRBJ2-1; v_call: TRBV5-1; cdr3_nt: TGCGCCAGCAGCTTGGACGGGACAGGGGCCTCCCATGAGCAGTTCTTC; cdr3_aa: CASSLDGTGASHEQFF
clone_size: NA; d_call: TRBD2; j_call: TRBJ2-7; v_call: TRBV28; cdr3_nt: TGTGCCAGCAGTTTTATGTGGGGGGGGTCCTACGAGCAGTACTTC; cdr3_aa: CASSFMWGGSYEQYF
clone_size: NA; d_call: NA; j_call: TRBJ2-7; v_call: TRBV6-1; cdr3_nt: TGTGCCAGCAGTGATCCTACACCCCCCTACGAGCAGTACTTC; cdr3_aa: CASSDPTPPYEQYF
clone_size: NA; d_call: NA; j_call: TRBJ1-2; v_call: TRBV19; cdr3_nt: TGTGCCAGTAGCCCGGGTCTCTTCTATGGCTACACCTTC; cdr3_aa: CASSPGLFYGYTF
clone_size: NA; d_call: NA; j_call: TRBJ1-2; v_call: TRBV21-1; cdr3_nt: TGTGCCAGCAGCAAAGGCTCCCGAAAGGGGAATGGCTACACCTTC; cdr3_aa: CASSKGSRKGNGYTF
clone_size: NA; d_call: TRBD1; j_call: TRBJ2-1; v_call: TRBV10-3; cdr3_nt: TGTGCCATCAGTAACTACGGACAGGGGGATAACAATGAGCAGTTCTTC; cdr3_aa: CAISNYGQGDNNEQFF
clone_size: NA; d_call: TRBD1; j_call: TRBJ2-7; v_call: TRBV6-6; cdr3_nt: TGTGCCAGCAGCTTTGACAGGGCCCCTCAGAACGAGCAGTACTTC; cdr3_aa: CASSFDRAPQNEQYF
clone_size: NA; d_call: TRBD2; j_call: TRBJ2-7; v_call: TRBV7-9; cdr3_nt: TGTGCCAGCAGCTTAGGGCTAGCGGTATCCTACGAGCAGTACTTC; cdr3_aa: CASSLGLAVSYEQYF
clone_size: few; d_call: NA; j_call: TRBJ2-3; v_call: TRBV7-9; cdr3_nt: TGTGCCAGCAGCTTAAGCGGGTACGGCACAGATACGCAGTATTTT; cdr3_aa: CASSLSGYGTDTQYF
clone_size: NA; d_call: NA; j_call: TRBJ2-4; v_call: TRBV4-1; cdr3_nt: TGCGCCAGCAGCCAAGAGGCTATCGCGGGCGTAGCCAAAAACATTCAGTACTTC; cdr3_aa: CASSQEAIAGVAKNIQYF
clone_size: NA; d_call: TRBD2; j_call: TRBJ2-5; v_call: TRBV10-3; cdr3_nt: TGTGCCACCGCGACTAGCGGGAGGGCCGGGGAGACCCAGTACTTC; cdr3_aa: CATATSGRAGETQYF
clone_size: NA; d_call: NA; j_call: TRBJ2-3; v_call: TRBV13; cdr3_nt: TGTGCCAGCAGCTTAAAAACTAACCCGGCCACAGATACGCAGTATTTT; cdr3_aa: CASSLKTNPATDTQYF
clone_size: NA; d_call: NA; j_call: TRBJ2-5; v_call: TRBV5-1; cdr3_nt: TGCGCCAGCAGCCGGGACACCGATAACAAAGAGACCCAGTACTTC; cdr3_aa: CASSRDTDNKETQYF
clone_size: NA; d_call: NA; j_call: TRBJ2-6; v_call: TRBV5-8; cdr3_nt: TGTGCCAGCAGCTTAGGGGTCGTCCTGACTTTC; cdr3_aa: CASSLGVVLTF
clone_size: many; d_call: NA; j_call: TRBJ2-1; v_call: TRBV1; cdr3_nt: TGCACCAGCAGCCAAGCCGGGGGCTTTGGGTCCTACAATGAGCAGTTCTTC; cdr3_aa: CTSSQAGGFGSYNEQFF
clone_size: NA; d_call: NA; j_call: TRBJ2-5; v_call: TRBV27; cdr3_nt: TGTGCCAGCAGTTTAGTATCAGGGTCCGAGTCCCACTTC; cdr3_aa: CASSLVSGSESHF
clone_size: NA; d_call: TRBD2; j_call: TRBJ2-5; v_call: TRBV18; cdr3_nt: TGTGCCAGCTCACCACCGGGACTAGCGGGACAAGAGACCCAGTACTTC; cdr3_aa: CASSPPGLAGQETQYF
clone_size: NA; d_call: NA; j_call: TRBJ1-4; v_call: TRBV7-9; cdr3_nt: TGTGCCAGCGCTGGTGGGGATCTCTCAACTAATGAAAAACTGTTTTTT; cdr3_aa: CASAGGDLSTNEKLFF
clone_size: NA; d_call: TRBD1; j_call: TRBJ2-7; v_call: TRBV7-8; cdr3_nt: TGTGCCAGCAGCTTGCCACAGGGGGCGCGGGCCGAGCAGTACTTC; cdr3_aa: CASSLPQGARAEQYF
clone_size: NA; d_call: NA; j_call: TRBJ2-7; v_call: TRBV2; cdr3_nt: TGTGCCAGCAGCCGGTCTTTCCCGACTTCCTACGAGCAGTACTTC; cdr3_aa: CASSRSFPTSYEQYF
clone_size: NA; d_call: NA; j_call: TRBJ1-2; v_call: TRBV9; cdr3_nt: TGTGCCAGCAGCGTAGGCCCCAGTTCCTATGGCTACACCTTC; cdr3_aa: CASSVGPSSYGYTF
clone_size: NA; d_call: TRBD1; j_call: TRBJ2-5; v_call: TRBV10-3; cdr3_nt: TGTGCCATCAGCATTGGACAGGGAGGAGAGACCCAGTACTTC; cdr3_aa: CAISIGQGGETQYF
clone_size: once; d_call: NA; j_call: TRBJ2-7; v_call: TRBV18; cdr3_nt: TGTGCCAGCTCACGAGGGGTGGGGGACTACGAGCAGTACTTC; cdr3_aa: CASSRGVGDYEQYF
clone_size: NA; d_call: TRBD1; j_call: TRBJ1-2; v_call: TRBV7-9; cdr3_nt: TGTGCCAGCAGCTCCGGGGACAGGGCGCGTTTTGGCTACACCTTC; cdr3_aa: CASSSGDRARFGYTF
clone_size: NA; d_call: NA; j_call: TRBJ1-2; v_call: TRBV19; cdr3_nt: TGTGCCAGTAGTATAAGACAGGTGGATGGCTACACCTTC; cdr3_aa: CASSIRQVDGYTF
clone_size: NA; d_call: TRBD1; j_call: TRBJ1-1; v_call: TRBV5-4; cdr3_nt: TGTGCCAGCAGCCCACGGACAGGTGGGTCCACTGAAGCTTTCTTT; cdr3_aa: CASSPRTGGSTEAFF
clone_size: NA; d_call: NA; j_call: TRBJ2-1; v_call: TRBV21-1; cdr3_nt: TGTGCCAGCAGCTACTCGAGCAGGGCGACCTACAATGAGCAGTTCTTC; cdr3_aa: CASSYSSRATYNEQFF
clone_size: NA; d_call: NA; j_call: TRBJ1-1; v_call: TRBV5-1; cdr3_nt: TGCGCCAGCAGCTTGCCCGAGTTGAACACTGAAGCTTTCTTT; cdr3_aa: CASSLPELNTEAFF
clone_size: NA; d_call: NA; j_call: TRBJ1-1; v_call: TRBV15; cdr3_nt: TGTGCCACCAGCAGGGACGGCACTGAAGCTTTCTTT; cdr3_aa: CATSRDGTEAFF
clone_size: NA; d_call: TRBD1; j_call: TRBJ1-5; v_call: TRBV28; cdr3_nt: TGTGCCAGCAGTTTAACCAGGGGGTACGGCAATCAGCCCCAGCATTTT; cdr3_aa: CASSLTRGYGNQPQHF
clone_size: NA; d_call: TRBD1; j_call: TRBJ1-1; v_call: TRBV25-1; cdr3_nt: TGTGCCAGCAGTGATACCAGGGGGAGGCGAACTGAAGCTTTCTTT; cdr3_aa: CASSDTRGRRTEAFF
clone_size: NA; d_call: TRBD1; j_call: TRBJ1-2; v_call: TRBV4-1; cdr3_nt: TGCGCCAGCAGCCCACGCCGGGACAGGGAAGGCTATGGCTACACCTTC; cdr3_aa: CASSPRRDREGYGYTF
clone_size: NA; d_call: TRBD1; j_call: TRBJ1-6; v_call: TRBV2; cdr3_nt: TGTGCCAGCAGTGAAGCGGGGACAGCGAGCTCCTATAATTCACCCCTCCACTTT; cdr3_aa: CASSEAGTASSYNSPLHF
clone_size: few; d_call: NA; j_call: TRBJ2-1; v_call: TRBV19; cdr3_nt: TGTGCCAGTAGTGCGGACCGATCACCGGAGCAGTTCTTC; cdr3_aa: CASSADRSPEQFF
clone_size: NA; d_call: TRBD2; j_call: TRBJ2-7; v_call: TRBV19; cdr3_nt: TGTGCCAGCCCGGTCGCAGGGAGGGACGAGCAGTACTTC; cdr3_aa: CASPVAGRDEQYF
clone_size: NA; d_call: TRBD1; j_call: TRBJ2-6; v_call: TRBV5-1; cdr3_nt: TGCGCCAGCAGCTGGACAGGGGGCACCGGGGCCAACGTCCTGACTTTC; cdr3_aa: CASSWTGGTGANVLTF
clone_size: NA; d_call: NA; j_call: TRBJ2-2; v_call: TRBV5-6; cdr3_nt: TGTGCCAGCAGCTTGCTGGCCGGGGAGCTGTTTTTT; cdr3_aa: CASSLLAGELFF
clone_size: NA; d_call: NA; j_call: TRBJ2-5; v_call: TRBV5-1; cdr3_nt: TGCGCCAGCAGCTTGTGGGCAGTACAAGAGACCCAGTACTTC; cdr3_aa: CASSLWAVQETQYF
clone_size: NA; d_call: NA; j_call: TRBJ1-3; v_call: TRBV2; cdr3_nt: TGTGCCAGCAGTGAAGGAGGGGCTAACTCTGGAAACACCATATATTTT; cdr3_aa: CASSEGGANSGNTIYF
clone_size: NA; d_call: NA; j_call: TRBJ2-5; v_call: TRBV7-8; cdr3_nt: TGTGCCAGCAGCTTAGTCCCGGGAGTGGAGACCCAGTACTTC; cdr3_aa: CASSLVPGVETQYF
clone_size: NA; d_call: NA; j_call: TRBJ1-1; v_call: TRBV6-5; cdr3_nt: TGTGCCAGCAGTTACCGGCTACAGGGCCCCCCGCGCGAAGCTTTCTTT; cdr3_aa: CASSYRLQGPPREAFF